Listed here are 20 T cell receptor beta chains from one sample, sequenced in a study of T cell repertoires in cytomegalovirus infection. Their specific antigens are unknown. TCRdb used MiXCR to reprocess the reads, holding one entry per CDR3 protein. The table has around 340,000 distinct CDR3 sequences, about 29% seen once. This material consisted of cultured PBMCs, taken from culture after CMV antigen stimulation. The receptor set was obtained from a human donor in good health (CMV status not recorded). Some clones in this sample may be carry-over from other donors' samples.

This rearrangement joins TRBV4-1 to TRBJ2-3, with D tentatively TRBD1 (6 bases). The germline V gene has CDR1 MGHRA and CDR2 YSYEKL. V lost 3 bases and J 0 bases, leaving 16 bases between the germline ends. The CDR3 consists of 17 residues. DNA of the CDR3: TGCGCCAGCAGCCACCCCCTAGCAGGGGTTAGCACAGATACGCAGTATTTT. Protein sequence: CASSHPLAGVSTDTQYF.

This clonotype showed up many times. The J gene is TRBJ1-5, the V gene TRBV6-1; 12 bases match TRBD1. V gave up 6 bases and J gave up 4 bases; unmatched junction bases: 7. The CDR3 totals 16 residues. In germline, CDR1 is MNHNS, CDR2 SASEGT. The chain's CDR3 is CASRVMGQGANQPQHF. Written as DNA, the CDR3 is TGTGCCAGCAGGGTTATGGGACAGGGGGCGAATCAGCCCCAGCATTTT.

The chain couples TRBV5-1 to TRBJ2-1, with TRBD2 identical over 9 bases. CDR1 is SGHRS, CDR2 YFSETQ, per germline. Losses at the gene ends were 4 bases for V and 9 bases for J; bases not matched to a gene: 8. The CDR3 has 14 residues. This CDR3 is CASSLSTSGSEQFF. The CDR3 coding sequence is TGCGCCAGCAGCCTCTCGACTAGCGGAAGTGAGCAGTTCTTC. The full variable domain, rest sourced from reference TRBV5-1 and TRBJ2-1, is KAGVTQTPRYLIKTRGQQVTLSCSPISGHRSVSWYQQTPGQGLQFLFEYFSETQRNKGNFPGRFSGRQFSNSRSEMNVSTLELGDSALYLCASSLSTSGSEQFFGPGTRLTVL.

This clonotype has only a few counts. The J gene is TRBJ2-5, the V gene TRBV7-3, with 7 bases fitting TRBD2. CDR1 and CDR2 (germline): SGHTA, FQGTGA. The trim removed 0 bases at V and 4 bases at J, leaving 5 bases unmatched. The CDR3 runs 15 residues. Here the CDR3 reads CASSLTVGRVETQYF. In DNA, the CDR3 is TGTGCCAGCAGCTTAACGGTGGGGAGGGTAGAGACCCAGTACTTC.

This clonotype came up a few times. The chain recombines TRBV6-5 with TRBJ1-1, with 9 bases that match TRBD1. The V and J ends lost 5 bases and 6 bases, in that order; junction bases with no gene match: 10. Germline V gene sequence: CDR1 MNHEY, CDR2 SVGAGI. This CDR3 has 15 residues. In DNA, the CDR3 is TGTGCCAGCAGTACCCGAGACAGGGGGGTCGCTGAAGCTTTCTTT. Its translation is CASSTRDRGVAEAFF.

The CDR3 sequence is CAWRGTGWENTEAFF. DNA of the CDR3: TGTGCCTGGAGGGGTACAGGGTGGGAGAACACTGAAGCTTTCTTT. The V call is TRBV30, the J call TRBJ1-1; TRBD1 might be the D (6 bases). The CDR3 is 15 residues long. V was cut by 3 bases and J by 1 base, with 15 bases left in between. Germline values: CDR1 GTSNPN, CDR2 SVGIG (reference sequence).

This clonotype was counted many times. V and J are TRBV7-8 and TRBJ1-4, with TRBD1 matching over 12 bases. Trimming cost V 3 bases and J 6 bases; bases outside gene matches: 8. The germline gives CDR1 SGHVS, CDR2 FQNEAQ. The CDR3 is 17 amino acids. CDR3 in DNA: TGTGCCAGCAGCTTTGGGACAGGGGGCGCGCGGGATGAAAAACTGTTTTTT. This gives the protein CASSFGTGGARDEKLFF.

This clonotype was recorded many times. This chain joins TRBV7-2 and TRBJ1-1, with D maybe TRBD1 (6 bases). Trimming took 5 bases from V and 1 from J, leaving 14 bases between them. Per germline, CDR1 SGHTA and CDR2 FQGNSA. The CDR3 sequence is 15 residues long. In nucleotides, the CDR3 is TGTGCCAGCAGCCTAACAGGGATCCCGAACACTGAAGCTTTCTTT. It is translated as CASSLTGIPNTEAFF.

This chain connects TRBV25-1 to TRBJ2-7; the D is unclear. The germline gives CDR1 MGHDK, CDR2 SYGVNS. The CDR3 is 16 residues long. V dropped 0 bases and J dropped 3 bases, with 15 bases sitting between them. Here the CDR3 reads CASSEYGEGRHYEQYF. CDR3 nucleotides: TGTGCCAGCAGTGAATATGGGGAAGGCAGACACTACGAGCAGTACTTC.

CDR3 sequence: CSVVPTEKSTDTQYF. The CDR3 nucleotides read TGCAGCGTTGTGCCGACGGAGAAAAGCACAGATACGCAGTATTTT. This chain links TRBV29-1 with TRBJ2-3; D ambiguous. This CDR3 contains 15 residues. The V and J ends lost 4 bases and 0 bases respectively, with 14 bases between them. Germline CDR1 is SQVTM and CDR2 is ANQGSEA.

This clonotype was seen a handful of times. The chain couples TRBV7-2 to TRBJ2-1; 8 bases are shared with TRBD2. V gave up 5 bases and J gave up 2 bases; unmatched junction bases: 5. Germline V gene sequence: CDR1 SGHTA, CDR2 FQGNSA. The CDR3 extends over 15 amino acids. The CDR3 region has the DNA TGTGCCAGCAGCCAAGCTAGCGGGCCCTACAATGAGCAGTTCTTC. Protein: CASSQASGPYNEQFF. The complete variable domain, with remaining parts taken from reference TRBV7-2 and TRBJ2-1, reads GAGVSQSPSNKVTEKGKDVELRCDPISGHTALYWYRQSLGQGLEFLIYFQGNSAPDKSGLPSDRFSAERTGGSVSTLTIQRTQQEDSAVYLCASSQASGPYNEQFFGPGTRLTVL.

The rearrangement links TRBV7-8 to TRBJ2-1; D is unclear. V shed 1 base and J shed 7 bases, with 8 bases lying between them. CDR3 length: 13 amino acids. Per the germline V gene, CDR1 is SGHVS and CDR2 is FQNEAQ. CDR3 DNA: TGTGCCAGCAGCTTAGGGACGGTGAATGAGCAGTTCTTC. Translated: CASSLGTVNEQFF.

V gene TRBV4-1 combines with J gene TRBJ2-3, with D perhaps assigned TRBD1 or TRBD2 (5 bases each). CDR3 length: 15 residues. V gave up 2 bases and J gave up 0 bases, with 9 bases separating them. Germline V CDR1 and CDR2: MGHRA, YSYEKL. Here the CDR3 reads CASSQRDPSTDTQYF. CDR3 in DNA: TGCGCCAGCAGCCAACGGGACCCAAGCACAGATACGCAGTATTTT.

The chain joins TRBV27 to TRBJ1-5; TRBD1 is a possible D gene (5 bases). Germline V CDR1 and CDR2: MNHEY, SMNVEV (reference sequence). V shed 6 bases and J shed 4 bases, with 16 bases lying between them. The CDR3 is 15 amino acids. The chain's CDR3 is CASSGAVGINQPQHF. Written as DNA, the CDR3 is TGTGCCAGCAGCGGGGCAGTGGGGATAAATCAGCCCCAGCATTTT.

This clonotype has more than one count but fewer than ten. The chain combines TRBV6-2 or TRBV6-3 with TRBJ2-6; 7 bases fit TRBD1. Looked up from germline, CDR1 is MNHEY and CDR2 is SVGEGT. Trimming removed 6 bases from V and 0 bases from J; junction bases left unmatched: 5. The CDR3 runs to 16 residues. CDR3 region: CASRKQGRSGANVLTF. CDR3 DNA: TGTGCCAGCAGAAAACAGGGGCGCTCTGGGGCCAACGTCCTGACTTTC.

In its sample, this clonotype was seen once. The chain joins TRBV13 to TRBJ2-1, with 13 bases lining up with TRBD2. Losses at the gene ends were 5 bases for V and 7 bases for J; bases not matched to a gene: 14. The CDR3 is 18 residues long. The germline V gene encodes CDR1 PRHDT and CDR2 FYEKMQ (reference sequence). CDR3 DNA: TGTGCCAGCAGCCCCCCTATCCAAATACTAGCGGGGGGGAATGAGCAGTTCTTC. Its translation: CASSPPIQILAGGNEQFF.

The rearrangement uses TRBV6-5 and TRBJ2-3; a possible D gene is TRBD2 (7 bases). The CDR3 is made up of 13 amino acids. Germline values: CDR1 MNHEY, CDR2 SVGAGI. Trimming shortened V by 7 bases and J by 6 bases, and 14 bases separated the two germline ends. CDR3 nucleotide sequence: TGTGCCAGCACGTCTGCGGGGGCGGATACGCAGTATTTT. It translates to CASTSAGADTQYF.

This rearrangement joins TRBV20-1 to TRBJ2-5; 9 nucleotides align to TRBD2. The V segment lost 0 bases and the J segment 0 bases; nucleotides outside the gene matches: 2. The CDR3 sequence is 15 residues long. Germline CDR1 and CDR2: DFQATT and SNEGSKA (reference sequence). The CDR3 region is CSARDQRGDQETQYF. The CDR3 coding sequence is TGCAGTGCTAGAGATCAGCGGGGGGACCAAGAGACCCAGTACTTC.

This clonotype was counted a few times. The chain links TRBV12-3 or TRBV12-4 to TRBJ1-5; possibly TRBD1 for D (5 bases). V lost 3 bases and J 11 bases, leaving 17 bases between the germline ends. The CDR3 is 14 residues long. CDR3 sequence: CASSLVGTGAAQHF. DNA for the CDR3: TGTGCCAGCAGTTTGGTGGGCACTGGGGCGGCCCAGCATTTT.

This sequence joins TRBV15 and TRBJ2-5; D gene ambiguous. The V end was cut by 0 bases, the J end by 2 bases, with 7 bases between. Germline V gives CDR1 LNHNV, CDR2 YYDKDF (reference sequence). The CDR3 is made up of 14 amino acids. The DNA for the CDR3 is TGTGCCACCAGCAGAGATCGATCTCAAGAGACCCAGTACTTC. Protein product: CATSRDRSQETQYF.